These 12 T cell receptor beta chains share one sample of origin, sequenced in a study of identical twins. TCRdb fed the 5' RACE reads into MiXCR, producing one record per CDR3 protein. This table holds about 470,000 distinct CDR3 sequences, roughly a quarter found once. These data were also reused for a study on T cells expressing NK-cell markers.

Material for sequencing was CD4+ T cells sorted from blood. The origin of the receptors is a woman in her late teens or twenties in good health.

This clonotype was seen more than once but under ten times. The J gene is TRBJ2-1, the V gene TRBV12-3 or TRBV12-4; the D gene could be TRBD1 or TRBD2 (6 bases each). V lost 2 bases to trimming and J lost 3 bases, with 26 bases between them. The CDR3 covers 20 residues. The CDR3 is CASSLTHLTGVRGGYNEQFF. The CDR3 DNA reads TGTGCCAGCAGTTTAACCCACTTAACGGGGGTCAGGGGCGGCTACAATGAGCAGTTCTTC.

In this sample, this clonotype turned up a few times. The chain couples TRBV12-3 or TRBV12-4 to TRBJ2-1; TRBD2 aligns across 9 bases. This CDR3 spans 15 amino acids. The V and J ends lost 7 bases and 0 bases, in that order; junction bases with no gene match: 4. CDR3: CASTDSGSSYNEQFF. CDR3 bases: TGTGCCAGCACCGATAGCGGGAGCTCCTACAATGAGCAGTTCTTC.

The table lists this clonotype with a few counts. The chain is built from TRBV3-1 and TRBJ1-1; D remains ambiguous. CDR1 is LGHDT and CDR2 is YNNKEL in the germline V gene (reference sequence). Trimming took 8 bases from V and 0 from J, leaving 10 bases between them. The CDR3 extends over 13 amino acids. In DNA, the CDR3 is TGTGCCAGCGGTGGAGACCTGAACACTGAAGCTTTCTTT. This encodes CASGGDLNTEAFF.

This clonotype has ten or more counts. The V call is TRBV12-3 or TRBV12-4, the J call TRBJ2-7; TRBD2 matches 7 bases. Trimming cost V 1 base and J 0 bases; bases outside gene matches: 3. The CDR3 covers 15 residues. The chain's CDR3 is CASSLGSSGSYEQYF. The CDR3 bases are TGTGCCAGCAGTTTAGGGTCTAGCGGCTCCTACGAGCAGTACTTC.

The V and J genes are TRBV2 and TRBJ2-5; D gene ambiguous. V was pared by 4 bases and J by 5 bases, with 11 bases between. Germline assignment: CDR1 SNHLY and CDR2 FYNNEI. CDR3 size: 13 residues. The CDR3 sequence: CASSGSGPETQYF. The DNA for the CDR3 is TGTGCCAGCAGTGGATCCGGGCCGGAGACCCAGTACTTC.

The CDR3 loop is CASSLGGSRAPDTQYF. In DNA form, the CDR3 reads TGTGCCAGCAGCTTGGGGGGATCTAGGGCCCCAGATACGCAGTATTTT. The chain combines TRBV5-4 with TRBJ2-3, with D unclear. CDR3 length: 16 amino acids. V was cut by 0 bases and J by 4 bases, with 15 bases left in between. Germline lookup yields CDR1 SGHNT and CDR2 YYREEE (reference sequence).

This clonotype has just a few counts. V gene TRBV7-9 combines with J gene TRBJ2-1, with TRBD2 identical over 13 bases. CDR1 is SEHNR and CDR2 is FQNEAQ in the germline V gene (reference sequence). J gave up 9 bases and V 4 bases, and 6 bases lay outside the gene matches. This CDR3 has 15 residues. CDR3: CASSSRTSGGGEQFF. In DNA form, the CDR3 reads TGTGCCAGCAGCTCCCGGACTAGCGGGGGAGGTGAGCAGTTCTTC.

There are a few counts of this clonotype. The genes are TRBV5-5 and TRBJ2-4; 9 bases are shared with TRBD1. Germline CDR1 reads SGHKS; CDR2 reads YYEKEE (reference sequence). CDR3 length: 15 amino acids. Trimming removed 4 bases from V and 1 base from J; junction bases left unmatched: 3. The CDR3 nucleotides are TGTGCCAGCAGCCAGGACAGGGGTGCCAAAAACATTCAGTACTTC. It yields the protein CASSQDRGAKNIQYF.

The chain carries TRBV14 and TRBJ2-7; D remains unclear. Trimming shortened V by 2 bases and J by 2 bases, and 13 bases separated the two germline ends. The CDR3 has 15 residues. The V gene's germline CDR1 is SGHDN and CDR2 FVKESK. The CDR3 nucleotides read TGTGCCAGCAGCCAAATCAGCAGAAACCCCTACGAGCAGTACTTC. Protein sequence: CASSQISRNPYEQYF.

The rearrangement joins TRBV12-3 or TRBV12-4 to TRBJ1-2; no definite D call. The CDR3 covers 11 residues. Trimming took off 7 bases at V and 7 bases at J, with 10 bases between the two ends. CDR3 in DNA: TGTGCCAGCACCGTTAGAAGTGGCTACACCTTC. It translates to CASTVRSGYTF.

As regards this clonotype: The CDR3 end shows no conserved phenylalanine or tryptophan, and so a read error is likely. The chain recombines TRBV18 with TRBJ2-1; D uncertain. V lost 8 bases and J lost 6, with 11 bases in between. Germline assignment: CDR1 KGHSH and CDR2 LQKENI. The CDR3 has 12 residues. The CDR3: CASTPLGNEQFY. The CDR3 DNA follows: TGTGCCAGCACTCCGTTGGGCAATGAGCAGTTCTAC.

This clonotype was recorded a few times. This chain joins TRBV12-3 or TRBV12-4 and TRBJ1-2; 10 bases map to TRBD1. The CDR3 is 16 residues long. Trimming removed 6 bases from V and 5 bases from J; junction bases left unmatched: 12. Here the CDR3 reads CASSRGTGAVDYGYTF. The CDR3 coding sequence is TGTGCCAGCAGCCGCGGGACAGGGGCGGTTGATTATGGCTACACCTTC.